Included here is one T cell receptor beta chain sequence, with context. This clone was detected only a few times. Its recognized antigen is unknown. No much larger clone exists at a distance of one base, and base qualities are not known. Healthy HIV-negative adults with no recently reported acute infections or vaccinations were included as donors. All donors were Caucasian adults living in Nashville, Tennessee, USA. Magnetic negative selection was used to enrich CD4+ T cells, after which naive cells were positively selected on CD45RA and the negative fraction became the memory subset. After blood collection by leukapheresis, PBMCs were isolated using Ficoll-Histopaque density gradient centrifugation and then cryopreserved in the vapor phase of liquid nitrogen. Purity and quantity of every magnetically sorted T cell population were checked by analytical flow cytometry. From each sorted fraction, genomic DNA was isolated and quantified by UV absorbance on a Nanodrop 2000c.

The germline V gene supplies CDR1 MDHEN and CDR2 SYDVKM. The CDR3 runs 13 amino acids, cysteine and phenylalanine included. Solely the CDR3 DNA is kept, with 39 bases framed from the first base. The germline ends are 10 bases apart after V is trimmed by 1 base and J by 7 bases. Using the deep immunoSEQ assay, multiplex PCR amplified TCR CDR3 regions from genomic DNA. For each cell subset, the extracted genomic DNA was distributed evenly across all wells of several immunoSEQ 96-well plates, and each plate served as one replicate. Each replicate PCR for sorted subsets received 200 ng genomic DNA, equal to about 29,000 T cell genomes. The purified libraries were quantified using a Qubit 3.0 fluorometer, sized with a Bioanalyzer 2100, and then quantified again using the KAPA Library Quantification kit. A separate single-read 150-cycle Illumina NextSeq 550 flow cell was used to sequence each immunoSEQ 96-well plate. As for the authors' bioinformatics: Because only junctional sequences without quality scores were contained in the immunoSEQ output, filtering matching that applied to full-length reads could not be performed. To assign V/J genes and CDR3, sequences were annotated against IMGT germline references using PyIR, a Python wrapper for IgBLAST v1.9. Reads were filtered out if the reads had weak V/J assignments (E-value above 1e-6), no CDR3, stop codons, out-of-frame junctions, or ambiguous translated residues. V3J clonotypes were defined as sequences sharing an identical inferred V gene, J gene, and CDR3 amino acid sequence. Percentage overlap between repertoires was calculated by dividing the number of shared unique clonotypes by the size of the smaller repertoire. Three approaches were used to assess repertoire richness: RTK rarefaction, the Chao1 estimator, and Recon v2.1 estimates of unobserved clonotypes. For all TCRbeta clonotypes obtained by the gDNA method from four donors, generation probabilities were computed with OLGA. TCRdb retrieved this table from immuneACCESS and kept in-frame rearrangements only. Not all clones are present; in checked studies, unresolved V genes account for under half, and no reason is known for the remainder. Clone size and V and J calls were adopted from that table, with D and trimming inferred from the DNA. Present in this sample are 2,500,000 or so clones, just under 95% of which were seen just once. The ten largest clones represent approximately 0.41% of the sample.

This record belongs to a study of shared clonotypes between healthy human individuals (dated by TCRdb to 2020 to 2022). Background on the whole study: A few men and two women, aged 18 to 49 years, made up the cohort. For each donor, three plates each were used for CD4 naive and CD4 memory, two plates were used for CD8 naive, and one plate was used for CD8 memory. To estimate repertoire size and how much clonotype sharing occurs between individuals, the study deeply sequenced the blood TCR repertoires of five or six healthy adults. To increase sequencing depth and limit assay-specific biases, different laboratories used diverse techniques to prepare libraries and sequence TCR repertoires. Each donor's leukapheresis produced roughly between about 0.9 and 9.5 billion PBMCs. The paper as a whole reports these results and caveats: Even with the large sequencing depth, rarefaction of the sorted-subset datasets indicated that sequencing was incomplete. Higher generation probabilities were observed for clonotypes shared by all four sorted-subset donors than for non-shared clonotypes. Sampling was limited to blood, and TCR repertoires in tissue likely differ from TCR repertoires in blood. Because the study included a small number of donors, the genetic and exposure-history diversity represented was limited. Approximately 5% of naive CD4, around 4% of naive CD8, about 2.1% of memory CD4, and 0.4% of memory CD8 clonotypes were shared across four donors. Naive subsets generally had larger estimated clonotype richness than memory subsets. Pairwise subsampling indicated that sequencing depth was expected to affect the degree of clonotype sharing among donors.

Source material: naive CD4+ T cells from PBMCs. In light of the paper, this sample's cell subset or site label describes: CD45RA+ positively selected. The receptor comes from a man aged 18 to 35 in good health. Some clones in this sample may be carry-over from other donors' samples. Recombination connected TRBV28 to TRBJ1-2; tentative D gene TRBD1, with 5 bases matching. The nucleotide sequence reads as follows: TGTGCCAGCAGTTTATCCGCGGGGGGTGGCTACACCTTC. Translated, this is CASSLSAGGGYTF.